The clone carrying this T cell receptor (beta chain) showed up just once. This sample was taken from a study of blood T cell repertoires in COVID-19. About the research overall: From T cells, B-cell-depleted T cells, or PBMCs came the material, which was cDNA or gDNA.

The CDR3 is 15 residues long. CDR1 is SGHRS and CDR2 is YFSETQ in the germline V gene. V lost 4 bases, J lost 2 bases, and 8 bases stayed unmatched. Original methodology: The assay estimated nucleated cells by amplifying reference gene primers. TCRdb's copy holds only in-frame clones and misses some; the assay was immunoSEQ multiplex PCR. The D gene and trimming were derived from the DNA, and the V and J assignments and clone size from that table. This sample yields about 190,000 clones, of which roughly 77% are seen a single time; 17% belongs to the top ten. The chain is built from TRBV5-1 and TRBJ2-5; 7 positions agree with TRBD2. What was sequenced was PBMCs or T cells enriched from blood (not recorded which). The receptor comes from a woman aged 50 to 65 with acute COVID-19. The CDR3 nucleotides are TGCGCCAGCAGCGGGGGACTAACGGGACAAGAGACCCAGTACTTC. Translation: CASSGGLTGQETQYF.